The 22 T cell receptor beta chains reported below all come from one sample, sequenced in a study of CXCR3-negative and CXCR3-positive naive CD8 T cells. Libraries were UMI-labeled 5' RACE TRB cDNA. TCRdb reprocessed the 5' RACE reads, keeping one entry per CDR3 protein, no DNA. The sample includes over 100,000 distinct CDR3 sequences. The source material was naive CXCR3- CD8+ T cells from blood. The subset here: CD45RO-CCR7+CD27+CD95- naive CD8+ T cells lacking CXCR3 (TNR3-). All receptors derive from a human donor in good health. Some clones in this sample may be carry-over from other donors' samples.

The chain has TRBV5-8 and TRBJ2-2; TCRdb selects TRBD2, and the lack of DNA leaves this call unchecked. The CDR3 length is 15 residues. The V gene's germline CDR1 is SGHTS and CDR2 YDEGEE. The CDR3 sequence is CASSRAGSNTGELFF. The full variable domain, with the rest looked up from reference TRBV5-8 and TRBJ2-2, is EAGVTQSPTHLIKTRGQQATLRCSPISGHTSVYWYQQALGLGLQFLLWYDEGEERNRGNFPPRFSGRQFPNYSSELNVNALELEDSALYLCASSRAGSNTGELFFGEGSRLTVL.

V gene TRBV5-1 combines with J gene TRBJ1-2; without DNA, the TCRdb call of TRBD1 cannot be checked. The CDR3 runs to 15 residues. CDR1 SGHRS and CDR2 YFSETQ come from the germline V gene. CDR3 residues: CASSSRGDRNYGYTF.

The chain joins TRBV7-8 to TRBJ2-7; checking the TCRdb D call of TRBD1 is not possible without DNA. There are 15 residues in the CDR3. Germline loops: CDR1 SGHVS, CDR2 FQNEAQ. CDR3 amino acids: CASSFSATGSYEQYF.

This chain links TRBV13 with TRBJ1-2; there is no DNA to check the TCRdb D call of TRBD1. Germline CDR1 PRHDT, CDR2 FYEKMQ (reference sequence). This CDR3 region has 14 residues. CDR3 in amino acids: CASSGAGRDYGYTF.

CDR3 in amino acids: CSVVRASSDTQYF. This sequence joins TRBV29-1 and TRBJ2-3. The germline V gene has CDR1 SQVTM and CDR2 ANQGSEA. The CDR3 spans 13 residues.

The J gene is TRBJ2-1, the V gene TRBV29-1; TCRdb's D call, TRBD1, is unchecked because there is no DNA. The CDR3 consists of 14 residues. Germline-derived CDR1 and CDR2 are SQVTM and ANQGSEA. CDR3 residues: CSAAETGLYNEQFF.

The chain's CDR3 is CASSPTTSGRATYNEQFF. V gene TRBV28 combines with J gene TRBJ2-1; TCRdb designates TRBD2, a call that cannot be tested without DNA. There are 18 residues in the CDR3. Germline V CDR1 and CDR2: MDHEN, SYDVKM.

The CDR3 here is CASSRAPWTDSYNEQFF. J is TRBJ2-1 and V is TRBV3-1; TCRdb indicates TRBD1, and absent DNA this call remains unverified. Germline CDR1 reads LGHDT; CDR2 reads YNNKEL (reference sequence). The CDR3 is made up of 17 amino acids.

This chain connects TRBV6-5 to TRBJ2-4. The germline CDR1 and CDR2 sequences are MNHEY and SVGAGI. The CDR3 is 17 residues long. This CDR3 reads CASSYSSDGSTENIQYF.

This chain links TRBV5-5 with TRBJ2-7; TCRdb proposes TRBD2, but this gene call is untestable without DNA. This CDR3 comprises 13 residues. Germline V gives CDR1 SGHKS, CDR2 YYEKEE (reference sequence). CDR3: CASSFKGGSEQYF.

The chain couples TRBV7-9 to TRBJ2-3; TCRdb outputs TRBD1, but without DNA this stays unchecked. The CDR3 consists of 15 residues. Germline CDR1 reads SEHNR; CDR2 reads FQNEAQ (reference sequence). The CDR3 protein is CASSLRQGAEDTQYF.

V is TRBV7-9 and J is TRBJ2-2. Germline loops: CDR1 SEHNR, CDR2 FQNEAQ (reference sequence). The CDR3 loop spans 14 amino acids. CDR3 sequence reads: CASSLVFGTGELFF.

This chain's CDR3 is CASSLGDTYEQYF. The rearrangement uses TRBV7-7 and TRBJ2-7. The CDR3 sequence is 13 residues long. The germline V gene encodes CDR1 SSHAT and CDR2 FNYEAQ (reference sequence).

This chain links TRBV9 with TRBJ2-7; TCRdb's D gene call, TRBD1, goes unchecked for lack of DNA. The CDR3 has 15 residues. Per germline, CDR1 SGDLS and CDR2 YYNGEE. The CDR3 reads CASSVDGTKKVEQYF.

The chain carries TRBV4-2 and TRBJ2-7; without DNA, the TCRdb call of TRBD2 cannot be checked. This CDR3 has 15 residues. Germline CDR1 LGHNA, CDR2 YNFKEQ. CDR3 loop: CASSQDLAGGYEQYF.

The chain links TRBV6-7 to TRBJ2-7; lacking DNA, the TRBD2 call made by TCRdb goes unchecked. TRBV6-7 is marked as an open reading frame, function uncertain. The CDR3 has 15 residues. The CDR3 sequence is CASSYKRGNSYEQYF.

This chain joins TRBV7-6 and TRBJ1-1. The CDR3 covers 14 residues. Germline V gene sequence: CDR1 SGHVS, CDR2 FNYEAQ. CDR3 sequence: CASSLGQENTEAFF. Complete variable domain (other parts from reference TRBV7-6 and TRBJ1-1): GAGVSQSPRYKVTKRGQDVALRCDPISGHVSLYWYRQALGQGPEFLTYFNYEAQQDKSGLPNDRFSAERPEGSISTLTIQRTEQRDSAMYRCASSLGQENTEAFFGQGTRLTVV.

The chain is built from TRBV29-1 and TRBJ2-7; TCRdb lists TRBD1, though no DNA is available to test this call. This CDR3 contains 13 residues. Per the germline V gene, CDR1 is SQVTM and CDR2 is ANQGSEA. CDR3 amino acids: CSVAPRVGAEQYF.

V is TRBV7-9 and J is TRBJ2-3. The CDR3 is made up of 12 amino acids. The V gene's germline CDR1 is SEHNR and CDR2 FQNEAQ (reference sequence). The CDR3 here is CASSLDPPTQYF.

The chain joins TRBV5-6 to TRBJ1-1. CDR1 and CDR2 (germline): SGHDT, YYEEEE. The CDR3 has 12 amino acids. CDR3 sequence: CASSLAPTEAFF.

The CDR3: CNASGLAGDNEQFF. The rearrangement links TRBV20-1 to TRBJ2-1; TCRdb designates TRBD2, a call that cannot be tested without DNA. This CDR3 is built from 14 residues. Germline lookup yields CDR1 DFQATT and CDR2 SNEGSKA (reference sequence).

The V and J genes are TRBV7-3 and TRBJ2-1; TCRdb's D gene call, TRBD2, goes unchecked for lack of DNA. Germline V gives CDR1 SGHTA, CDR2 FQGTGA. The CDR3 has 14 amino acids. CDR3 sequence: CASSSLGGDNEQFF.